The next 28 T cell receptor beta chains were all read from a single sample in a study of cytomegalovirus exposure and HLA in healthy donors. The study ran its PCR with 60 Vbeta and 13 Jbeta primers. Some clones are missing from TCRdb's copy, which holds only in-frame ones; the method was immunoSEQ multiplex PCR. Altogether around 180,000 clones are present, 70% to 85% being singletons, with the ten largest covering about 4.9%. The sequenced sample was PBMCs. These receptors originate from a man between 18 and 35 years old in good health and CMV-seronegative.

The chain carries TRBV4-1 and TRBJ2-3; unclear D gene. This CDR3 has 12 residues. Trimming took 1 base from V and 4 from J, leaving 3 bases between them. CDR1 is MGHRA, CDR2 YSYEKL, per germline. CDR3: CASSQVADTQYF. The CDR3 DNA sequence: TGCGCCAGCAGCCAAGTAGCAGATACGCAGTATTTT.

V is TRBV6-5 and J is TRBJ1-6; 8 bases agree with TRBD1. Unmatched junction bases numbered 5, after V lost 0 bases and J lost 7 bases. This CDR3 region has 16 residues. Germline CDR1 and CDR2: MNHEY and SVGAGI. Here the CDR3 DNA reads TGTGCCAGCAGTTACTCGACAGGGGTCTTAAATTCACCCCTCCACTTT. Its protein product is CASSYSTGVLNSPLHF.

This clone was picked up a small number of times. The chain carries TRBV7-9 and TRBJ2-5; maybe TRBD2 (6 bases). The J call may be faulty, since TRBJ2-7 better matches the DNA end. The CDR3 extends over 14 amino acids. Germline V gene sequence: CDR1 SEHNR, CDR2 FQNEAQ (reference sequence). The CDR3: CASAGTADPYEQYF. For the CDR3, the DNA is TGTGCCAGCGCGGGGACGGCGGACCCCTACGAGCAGTACTTC.

The chain carries TRBV25-1 and TRBJ2-5; perhaps TRBD1 as D (6 bases). This CDR3 region has 14 residues. Looked up from germline, CDR1 is MGHDK and CDR2 is SYGVNS. Trimming shortened V by 3 bases and J by 2 bases, and 10 bases separated the two germline ends. CDR3 nucleotide sequence: TGTGCCAGCAGTGACCCCGGGACACAAGAGACCCAGTACTTC. Its protein is CASSDPGTQETQYF.

This clone was found a few times. This sequence joins TRBV4-1 and TRBJ2-7; 7 bases are a match to TRBD2. The CDR3 loop spans 17 amino acids. V dropped 0 bases and J dropped 0; count of bases not matched to a gene: 8. The V gene's germline CDR1 is MGHRA and CDR2 YSYEKL. The CDR3 DNA follows: TGCGCCAGCAGCCAAGATTGGGGGGGGTCTAGCTCCTACGAGCAGTACTTC. This gives the protein CASSQDWGGSSSYEQYF.

This chain uses TRBV28 with TRBJ2-7; 7 nucleotides line up with TRBD2. The CDR3 runs 14 residues. With V trimmed by 6 bases and J by 2 bases, 7 bases remained unmatched. The germline V gene encodes CDR1 MDHEN and CDR2 SYDVKM. The CDR3 reads CASSLSGTPYEQYF. Written as DNA, the CDR3 is TGTGCCAGCAGCCTCAGCGGGACCCCCTACGAGCAGTACTTC.

The chain recombines TRBV29-1 with TRBJ1-1; 8 nucleotides align to TRBD1. CDR3 length: 12 residues. After removal of 6 bases from V and 4 bases from J, the junction contained 4 bases not matched to a gene. The germline CDR1 and CDR2 sequences are SQVTM and ANQGSEA. The CDR3 coding sequence is TGCAGCGTAAAAGACAGGGGCACTGAAGCTTTCTTT. Its translation is CSVKDRGTEAFF.

This clone has only one observation. The chain joins TRBV11-3 to TRBJ2-2; 7 nucleotides line up with TRBD1. The CDR3 consists of 20 residues. J lost 2 bases, V lost 5 bases, and 20 bases had no gene match. Germline V gene data show CDR1 as SGHNT and CDR2 as YENEEA. CDR3 loop: CASSPGDSHTQYSNTGELFF. The CDR3 DNA is TGTGCCAGCAGCCCCGGGGACAGCCACACCCAATACTCAAACACCGGGGAGCTGTTTTTT.

The chain employs TRBV5-1 and TRBJ2-1; D ambiguous. This CDR3 has 12 residues. Germline V gene lookup returns CDR1 SGHRS and CDR2 YFSETQ. Trimming cost V 7 bases and J 4 bases, with 9 bases left between them. CDR3 in amino acids: CASFDGYNEQFF. Here the CDR3 DNA reads TGCGCCAGCTTCGACGGGTACAATGAGCAGTTCTTC.

J is TRBJ2-7 and V is TRBV14; TRBD1 agrees at 7 bases. Germline-derived CDR1 and CDR2 are SGHDN and FVKESK. The CDR3 is made up of 12 amino acids. After removal of 5 bases from V and 11 bases from J, the junction contained 9 bases not matched to a gene. The CDR3 sequence: CASSLAGTAEYF. As DNA, the CDR3 is TGTGCCAGCAGCTTGGCCGGGACAGCTGAGTACTTC.

This clone was seen a handful of times. This chain links TRBV5-4 with TRBJ1-5; D not certain. In germline, CDR1 is SGHNT, CDR2 YYREEE (reference sequence). The length of the CDR3 is 14 residues. V was clipped by 0 bases and J by 5 bases, with 9 bases between them. DNA of the CDR3: TGTGCCAGCAGCTTGGGTGGAGTCGATCAGCCCCAGCATTTT. It codes for CASSLGGVDQPQHF.

The chain links TRBV4-1 to TRBJ2-7; TRBD1 is a possible D gene (6 bases). V lost 0 bases, J lost 0 bases, and 21 bases lay in between. The CDR3 is 19 amino acids. CDR1 and CDR2 (germline): MGHRA, YSYEKL. This CDR3 reads CASSQEGGFEGLGSYEQYF. CDR3 DNA sequence: TGCGCCAGCAGCCAAGAAGGGGGATTTGAGGGGCTGGGCTCCTACGAGCAGTACTTC.

The V and J genes are TRBV6-6 and TRBJ2-7, with D possibly TRBD2 on 5 matching bases. The V and J ends lost 6 bases and 6 bases respectively, with 9 bases between them. This CDR3 region has 11 residues. Per germline, CDR1 MNHNY and CDR2 SVGAGI (reference sequence). The CDR3 DNA is TGTGCCAGCAGACGGGGTCCCGAGCAGTACTTC. This sequence encodes CASRRGPEQYF.

The CDR3 coding sequence is TGTGCCAGCAGGCCAACAGGGGCAGCGAACAATGAGCAGTTCTTC. Translating it yields CASRPTGAANNEQFF. J is TRBJ2-1 and V is TRBV9; 7 nucleotides match TRBD1. V trimming: 5 bases; J trimming: 5 bases; junction bases outside the gene matches: 10. In germline, CDR1 is SGDLS, CDR2 YYNGEE. This CDR3 region has 15 residues. Full variable domain (rest looked up from reference TRBV9 and TRBJ2-1): DSGVTQTPKHLITATGQRVTLRCSPRSGDLSVYWYQQSLDQGLQFLIQYYNGEERAKGNILERFSAQQFPDLHSELNLSSLELGDSALYFCASRPTGAANNEQFFGPGTRLTVL.

J is TRBJ1-1 and V is TRBV4-1; unclear D gene. The CDR3 has 11 amino acids. Per the germline V gene, CDR1 is MGHRA and CDR2 is YSYEKL. The V and J ends lost 6 bases and 8 bases respectively, with 10 bases between them. CDR3 nucleotides: TGCGCCAGCAGTTTGGGCGTGGAAGCTTTCTTT. This encodes CASSLGVEAFF.

Note on this clone: The sample carries other DNA sequences with the same CDR3. The rearrangement links TRBV25-1 to TRBJ1-3; unclear D gene. Germline V lookup: CDR1 MGHDK, CDR2 SYGVNS. V shed 2 bases and J shed 3 bases, with 11 bases lying between them. The CDR3 loop spans 15 amino acids. CDR3 nucleotide sequence: TGTGCCAGCAGTGAAGGGTTCGAGGGTGGAAACACCATATATTTT. Its protein is CASSEGFEGGNTIYF. Combining the CDR3 with reference TRBV25-1 and TRBJ1-3 gives the whole variable domain EADIYQTPRYLVIGTGKKITLECSQTMGHDKMYWYQQDPGMELHLIHYSYGVNSTEKGDLSSESTVSRIRTEHFPLTLESARPSHTSQYLCASSEGFEGGNTIYFGEGSWLTVV.

J is TRBJ2-7 and V is TRBV5-6; D is uncertain. The CDR3 runs 15 residues. Germline loops: CDR1 SGHDT, CDR2 YYEEEE. V was cut by 0 bases and J by 3 bases, with 13 bases left in between. CDR3 amino acids: CASSLVPSANYEQYF. CDR3 nucleotide sequence: TGTGCCAGCAGCTTGGTCCCAAGCGCCAACTACGAGCAGTACTTC.

V usage is TRBV2 and J usage is TRBJ1-2; D gene uncertain. Trimming shortened V by 5 bases and J by 2 bases, and 18 bases separated the two germline ends. Germline V CDR1 and CDR2: SNHLY, FYNNEI. This CDR3 spans 16 amino acids. The DNA of the CDR3 is TGTGCCAGCAGTCCACTCGGCGCAGGAAAAAACTATGGCTACACCTTC. It yields the protein CASSPLGAGKNYGYTF.

V is TRBV11-3 and J is TRBJ2-7, with TRBD2 as a possible D gene (6 bases). Germline values: CDR1 SGHNT, CDR2 YENEEA. Trimming left V 5 bases short and J 4 bases short, with 18 bases between. The CDR3 covers 15 residues. CDR3 DNA: TGTGCCAGCAGCCCCGGACGGGGGATCTTGTACGAGCAGTACTTC. Its protein product is CASSPGRGILYEQYF.

The gene calls are TRBV18 and TRBJ2-7; TRBD1 aligns across 8 bases. V gave up 5 bases and J gave up 2 bases; unmatched junction bases: 5. From germline, CDR1 is KGHSH and CDR2 LQKENI. The CDR3 contains 14 residues. The chain's CDR3 is CASSAGQATYEQYF. DNA for the CDR3: TGTGCCAGCTCAGCGGGACAGGCGACCTACGAGCAGTACTTC.

The chain uses TRBV30 and TRBJ1-3; D is uncertain. CDR3 size: 13 residues. Trimming removed 0 bases at V and 4 bases at J, with 7 bases between. The germline CDR1 and CDR2 sequences are GTSNPN and SVGIG (reference sequence). DNA for the CDR3: TGTGCCTGGAGTGTGGGCACCGGAAACACCATATATTTT. Amino acids: CAWSVGTGNTIYF. Drawing the rest from reference TRBV30 and TRBJ1-3, the complete variable domain is SQTIHQWPATLVQPVGSPLSLECTVEGTSNPNLYWYRQAAGRGLQLLFYSVGIGQISSEVPQNLSASRPQDRQFILSSKKLLLSDSGFYLCAWSVGTGNTIYFGEGSWLTVV.

CDR3: CASSLSGVNYGYTF. CDR3 bases: TGTGCCAGCAGCTTATCCGGGGTAAACTATGGCTACACCTTC. The J gene is TRBJ1-2, the V gene TRBV5-6; no clear D. The CDR3 is made up of 14 amino acids. Looked up from germline, CDR1 is SGHDT and CDR2 is YYEEEE. Trimming left V 2 bases short and J 2 bases short, with 10 bases between.

The gene calls are TRBV6-4 and TRBJ1-1, with D possibly being TRBD1 (6 bases). Germline V gene data show CDR1 as MRHNA and CDR2 as SNTAGT. The CDR3 length is 14 residues. Trimming removed 6 bases at V and 5 bases at J, with 16 bases between. CDR3 region: CASSPTGFGTEAFF. In DNA, the CDR3 is TGTGCCAGCAGCCCCACAGGGTTTGGGACTGAAGCTTTCTTT.

In its sample, this clone was seen a few times. The chain joins TRBV6-1 to TRBJ1-5; 7 positions match TRBD1. Germline CDR1 and CDR2: MNHNS and SASEGT. There are 14 residues in the CDR3. Trimming cost V 8 bases and J 2 bases; bases outside gene matches: 6. The CDR3 region has the DNA TGTGCCAGCCAAGACAGGGAACGCAATCAGCCCCAGCATTTT. This codes for CASQDRERNQPQHF.

The chain combines TRBV10-2 with TRBJ1-1; D is ambiguous. The CDR3 has 14 amino acids. V shed 8 bases and J shed 3 bases, with 16 bases lying between them. CDR1 is WSHSY and CDR2 is SAAADI in the germline V gene. The CDR3 sequence: CASAVSSVDTEAFF. CDR3 in DNA: TGCGCCAGCGCAGTCTCCAGTGTGGACACTGAAGCTTTCTTT.

The table lists this clone with a few counts. The rearrangement uses TRBV5-1 and TRBJ2-7; possibly TRBD1 for D (6 bases). Germline lookup yields CDR1 SGHRS and CDR2 YFSETQ. This CDR3 contains 14 residues. Trimming stripped 5 bases from V and 6 bases from J, with 18 bases between. The CDR3 loop reads CASSRTGQGSEQYF. In DNA, the CDR3 is TGCGCCAGCAGTCGAACGGGACAAGGCTCCGAGCAGTACTTC.

This clone was recorded only once. J is TRBJ2-7 and V is TRBV19; D gene unclear. The length of the CDR3 is 13 residues. Trimming removed 1 base at V and 5 bases at J, with 9 bases between. Germline lookup yields CDR1 LNHDA and CDR2 SQIVND (reference sequence). CDR3 sequence reads: CASSIVHRDEQYF. The CDR3 DNA reads TGTGCCAGTAGTATAGTTCATCGGGACGAGCAGTACTTC.

The chain couples TRBV11-3 to TRBJ2-7; D is undetermined. Per the germline V gene, CDR1 is SGHNT and CDR2 is YENEEA. The CDR3 is made up of 13 amino acids. With 3 bases removed from V and 4 bases from J, the gap between germline ends came to 10 bases. The DNA for the CDR3 is TGTGCCAGCAGCTTCGTTCCCGGGTACGAGCAGTACTTC. Residues: CASSFVPGYEQYF.